Listed here is a single T cell receptor (beta chain). Its binding antigen is unknown. No base quality information exists; no much larger clone differs at one position. The sample belongs to a study of blood T cell repertoires in COVID-19 (dated by TCRdb to 2020 to 2022). As for the study more broadly: Samples from collaborators originated in the United States, Italy and Spain and spanned both the acute and convalescent phases of COVID-19. The prospective study material was composed of cDNA or gDNA derived from T cells, B-cell-depleted T cells, or PBMCs. Where available, HLA class I and class II types were taken from metadata supplied by the sample provider and were not determined by assay-based typing. Deeply sampled blood TCRbeta repertoires from subjects exposed to, actively infected with, or recovered from COVID-19 were included in the dataset. Sample metadata almost always included a de-identified subject ID, COVID-19 status, age in years and sex. Samples were obtained from the ongoing ImmuneRACE study (first 160 participants) and from 1,254 subjects provided by 6 global collaborators. The repertoires were made available in a free public database intended to serve as a resource for research on the immune response to SARS-CoV-2. Overall results and qualifications from the work: The amount of clinical and demographic metadata varied by source and participant and was provided uncurated.

The germline V gene yields SQVTM for CDR1 and ANQGSEA for CDR2. The CDR3 contains 14 residues, cysteine and phenylalanine counted. Solely the CDR3 DNA is kept, with 42 bases framed from the first base. V lost 5 bases and J lost 0 bases; the stretch between them is 11 bases long. TCRbeta CDR3 regions were amplified from genomic DNA using the immunoSEQ Assay, a bias-controlled multiplex PCR. As for how the authors treated the data: The number of nucleated cells in each sample was estimated from the amplification of reference gene primers within the assay. Sequence reads were collapsed and filtered to measure the absolute abundance of every unique TCRbeta CDR3 rearrangement. For each sample, productive Simpson clonality was calculated as the square root of Simpson's diversity index over productive rearrangements. Sourced from immuneACCESS, this table was stored by TCRdb with only in-frame sequences that have V and J called. A share of the clones is absent; for the studies checked, an unresolved V gene accounts for under half, and the remainder has no known explanation. The V and J calls and clone size are taken from that table; D and trimming were inferred from the DNA. The table for this sample lists 88,000 or so clones; approximately 86% of them were counted only once. The ten largest clonotypes hold less than 9.5% of the sample.

The collaborating institutions used their own protocols to collect whole blood in K2EDTA tubes. For TCRbeta analysis, collaborators shipped samples in one of three forms: frozen whole blood, isolated PBMCs, or DNA extracted from either of those sample types. The receptor was isolated from a man in his sixties with acute or convalescent COVID-19. The source material was peripheral blood. The rearrangement joined TRBV29-1 to TRBJ1-5, and the D gene may be TRBD1, 6 bases matching. This receptor has the CDR3 CSVSTGSSNQPQHF. The nucleotides are TGCAGCGTTTCAACAGGGAGTAGCAATCAGCCCCAGCATTTT. When the CDR3 is completed using the reference TRBV29-1 and TRBJ1-5 genes on either side, the full variable domain is SAVISQKPSRDICQRGTSLTIQCQVDSQVTMMFWYRQQPGQSLTLIATANQGSEATYESGFVIDKFPISRPNLTFSTLTVSNMSPEDSSIYLCSVSTGSSNQPQHFGDGTRLSIL.